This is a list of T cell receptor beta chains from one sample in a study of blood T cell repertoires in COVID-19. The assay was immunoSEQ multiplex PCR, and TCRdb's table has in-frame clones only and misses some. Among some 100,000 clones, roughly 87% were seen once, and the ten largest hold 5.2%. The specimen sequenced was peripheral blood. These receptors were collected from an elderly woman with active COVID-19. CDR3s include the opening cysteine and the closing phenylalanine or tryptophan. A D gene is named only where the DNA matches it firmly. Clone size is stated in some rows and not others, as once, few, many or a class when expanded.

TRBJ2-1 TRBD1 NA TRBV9 TGTGCCAGCAGCGTGGCGCCGGGACAGGGTAGCGATGAGCAGTTCTTC CASSVAPGQGSDEQFF
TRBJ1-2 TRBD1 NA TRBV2 TGTGCCAGCAGACGACTGAGGGACAGGGGGAGAGTTGGCTACACCTTC CASRRLRDRGRVGYTF
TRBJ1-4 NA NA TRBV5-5 TGTGCCAGCAGCTTGGTCGTGATAGGGGCCGGTAATGAAAAACTGTTTTTT CASSLVVIGAGNEKLFF
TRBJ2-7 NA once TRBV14 TGTGCCAGCAGCCAGAACCGGGGGTCCGGCGAGCAGTACTTC CASSQNRGSGEQYF
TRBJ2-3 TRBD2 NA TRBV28 TGTGCCAGCAGTTGGCTCGGACTAGCCAGTATCACAGATACGCAGTATTTT CASSWLGLASITDTQYF
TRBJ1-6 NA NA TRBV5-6 TGTGCCAGCAGCTTACTTGGGCAGGGATTCGGGTCACCCCTCCACTTT CASSLLGQGFGSPLHF
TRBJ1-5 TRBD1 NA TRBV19 TGTGCCACTACGGACAGGTCTTATCAGCCCCAGCATTTT CATTDRSYQPQHF
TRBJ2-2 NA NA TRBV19 TGTGCCAGTAGGGTTGAGGGAATTAACACCGGGGAGCTGTTTTTT CASRVEGINTGELFF
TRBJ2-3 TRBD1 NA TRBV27 TGTGCCAGCAGTGGACAGGGGTATTTAGATACGCAGTATTTT CASSGQGYLDTQYF
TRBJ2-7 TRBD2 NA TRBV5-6 TGTGCCAGCAGCTTAGTAGCGGGAGGGCCGGGCGAGCAGTACTTC CASSLVAGGPGEQYF
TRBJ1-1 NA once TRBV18 TGTGCCAGCTCACCACTTCAACACAGGGCTTATACTGAAGCTTTCTTT CASSPLQHRAYTEAFF
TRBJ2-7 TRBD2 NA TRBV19 TGTGCCAGTAGTGGTCAGACTAGCGGGAGAACCTACGAGCAGTACTTC CASSGQTSGRTYEQYF
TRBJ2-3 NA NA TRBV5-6 TGTGCCAGCAGCCCGTGGACTGCCGATACGCAGTATTTT CASSPWTADTQYF
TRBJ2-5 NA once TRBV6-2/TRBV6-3 TGTGCCAGCAGCCCCCACCAGCAGGGGAAAGAGACCCAGTACTTC CASSPHQQGKETQYF
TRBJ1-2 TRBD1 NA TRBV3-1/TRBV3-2 TGTGCCAGCAGCCACAGACAGGGCCATGGCTACACCTTC CASSHRQGHGYTF
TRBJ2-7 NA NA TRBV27 TGTGCCAGCAGTTTATCGGTGAACAGCTACGAGCAGTACTTC CASSLSVNSYEQYF
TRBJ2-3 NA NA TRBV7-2 TGTGCCAGCAGCTTGTCGGGGACAGATACGCAGTATTTT CASSLSGTDTQYF